These 28 T cell receptor beta chains came from one sample sequenced in a study of CD8+ T cells in alopecia areata. RNA extraction and reverse transcription yielded cDNA as sequencing template. Using immunoSEQ multiplex PCR, the repertoire was profiled, and TCRdb retains in-frame clones only, with some absent. This sample carries more than 200,000 clones, 64% of them seen once, and the ten largest clones take roughly 4.2%. The treatment here: oral pan-JAK inhibitor, 5-10 mg twice daily. The specimen was CD4+ T cells sorted from blood, collected at week 4, from a patient treated with tofacitinib. The receptor set was obtained from a human donor with alopecia areata.

The chain joins TRBV4-3 to TRBJ2-3; D call uncertain. The CDR3 is 16 residues long. V was trimmed by 1 base and J by 2 bases, leaving 13 bases between them. CDR1 and CDR2 from the germline V gene are LGHNA and YSLEER. This CDR3 reads CASSQVNLVVTDTQYF. The CDR3 nucleotides read TGCGCCAGCAGCCAAGTAAATCTGGTCGTCACAGATACGCAGTATTTT.

For this clone: A much more abundant neighbour one base away suggests this may be a read error. The chain combines TRBV7-2 with TRBJ1-5; TRBD1 matches at 7 bases. Per germline, CDR1 SGHTA and CDR2 FQGNSA. CDR3 size: 14 residues. Trimming took 1 base from V and 7 from J; bases not matched to a gene: 4. The CDR3 is CASSLGQGGQPQHF. In DNA form, the CDR3 reads TGTGCCAGCAGCTTAGGACAGGGCGGCCAGCCCCAGCATTTT.

This clone was found once. The chain carries TRBV4-3 and TRBJ1-1; no clear D gene. This CDR3 contains 14 residues. Germline CDR1 and CDR2: LGHNA and YSLEER. V was shortened by 0 bases and J by 0 bases, with 5 bases between the two germline ends. The CDR3 sequence is CASSQDTLNTEAFF. DNA for the CDR3: TGCGCCAGCAGCCAAGATACACTGAACACTGAAGCTTTCTTT.

The rearrangement links TRBV29-1 to TRBJ1-4, with a weak D call TRBD1 (6 bases). Trimming stripped 6 bases from V and 8 bases from J, with 19 bases between. The CDR3 length is 14 residues. Germline CDR1 reads SQVTM; CDR2 reads ANQGSEA. CDR3 in DNA: TGCAGCGTGGGGGTGACAGGAGGTGGCGAAAAACTGTTTTTT. This encodes CSVGVTGGGEKLFF.

This clone has only a few counts. The chain joins TRBV18 to TRBJ2-3, with TRBD2 matching over 7 bases. This CDR3 is built from 17 residues. V lost 3 bases and J lost 4; bases outside the gene matches: 13. Per the germline V gene, CDR1 is KGHSH and CDR2 is LQKENI. The CDR3 nucleotides read TGTGCCAGCTCACCGGCAGTAGCGGGTTTCCTGGCAGATACGCAGTATTTT. It codes for CASSPAVAGFLADTQYF.

This clone has a handful of counts. The chain is built from TRBV7-2 and TRBJ1-4; 7 bases are a match to TRBD1. Trimming removed 2 bases from V and 8 bases from J; junction bases left unmatched: 2. This CDR3 comprises 13 residues. Looked up from germline, CDR1 is SGHTA and CDR2 is FQGNSA. The CDR3 loop reads CASSLQGEEKLFF. CDR3 DNA: TGTGCCAGCAGCTTACAGGGGGAGGAAAAACTGTTTTTT. The variable domain in full, with the rest retrieved from reference TRBV7-2 and TRBJ1-4, is GAGVSQSPSNKVTEKGKDVELRCDPISGHTALYWYRQSLGQGLEFLIYFQGNSAPDKSGLPSDRFSAERTGGSVSTLTIQRTQQEDSAVYLCASSLQGEEKLFFGSGTQLSVL.

In its sample, this clone was seen once. This sequence joins TRBV1 and TRBJ2-7; the tabulated D call, TRBD1, remains unverified against the DNA. TRBV1 is a recognized pseudogene. This CDR3 has 14 amino acids. The CDR3 nucleotides read TGCACCAGCAGCCAAGGAACAGGGTTACACGAGCAGTACTTC. Protein: CTSSQGTGLHEQYF.

DNA of the CDR3: TGTGCCAGCAGCCTCGCTCCTGGACAGGGGTCCTACGAGCAGTACTTC. Amino acid sequence: CASSLAPGQGSYEQYF. The genes are TRBV7-2 and TRBJ2-7; 9 bases fit TRBD1. The CDR3 contains 16 residues. With V trimmed by 5 bases and J by 1 base, 9 bases remained unmatched. The germline gives CDR1 SGHTA, CDR2 FQGNSA.

This chain uses TRBV2 with TRBJ2-3; a possible D gene is TRBD1 (6 bases). CDR1 and CDR2 (germline): SNHLY, FYNNEI. Trimming shortened V by 7 bases and J by 0 bases, and 11 bases separated the two germline ends. The CDR3 has 14 amino acids. The CDR3 is CASTGTTSTDTQYF. CDR3 sequence (DNA): TGTGCCAGCACGGGGACAACTAGCACAGATACGCAGTATTTT.

The rearrangement uses TRBV27 and TRBJ1-1, with a possible D match to TRBD1 (5 bases). CDR1 is MNHEY, CDR2 SMNVEV, per germline (reference sequence). With 7 bases removed from V and 4 bases from J, the gap between germline ends came to 16 bases. The CDR3 runs to 14 residues. CDR3 coding DNA: TGTGCCAGCAAGAGAGACAGCCGCGTCACTGAAGCTTTCTTT. It is translated as CASKRDSRVTEAFF.

The chain employs TRBV18 and TRBJ1-2; no firm D call. The CDR3 contains 13 residues. V was trimmed by 3 bases and J by 6 bases, leaving 11 bases between them. Germline CDR1 and CDR2: KGHSH and LQKENI. CDR3 residues: CASSPRWEDGYTF. Written as DNA, the CDR3 is TGTGCCAGCTCACCCCGGTGGGAGGATGGCTACACCTTC.

The gene calls are TRBV4-2 and TRBJ2-7; D is possibly TRBD2 (6 bases). This CDR3 comprises 17 residues. From germline, CDR1 is LGHNA and CDR2 YNFKEQ. Trimming took off 1 base at V and 3 bases at J, with 19 bases between the two ends. CDR3 bases: TGTGCCAGCAGCCAAGGGATCCCGGCAGGGAGGAACTACGAGCAGTACTTC. Residues: CASSQGIPAGRNYEQYF.

The genes are TRBV4-3 and TRBJ2-7; the D gene is possibly TRBD1 (6 bases). V lost 4 bases and J lost 4, with 17 bases in between. Germline CDR1 LGHNA, CDR2 YSLEER. The CDR3 spans 15 residues. The CDR3 region is CASSRTPGQGYEQYF. The CDR3 nucleotides are TGCGCCAGCAGCCGGACTCCGGGACAAGGTTACGAGCAGTACTTC.

This chain joins TRBV5-1 and TRBJ2-6; maybe TRBD1 (5 bases). The CDR3 loop spans 15 amino acids. Between the trimmed V and J ends, which lost 0 bases and 2 bases, there was a span of 6 bases. The germline gives CDR1 SGHRS, CDR2 YFSETQ. CDR3 nucleotides: TGCGCCAGCAGCTTGGAAGGGGCTGGGGCCAACGTCCTGACTTTC. Its translation: CASSLEGAGANVLTF.

This clone was seen a handful of times. The rearrangement joins TRBV10-3 to TRBJ2-2, with D perhaps matching TRBD1 (6 bases). The CDR3 has 15 residues. CDR1 and CDR2 (germline): ENHRY, SYGVKD. V gave up 8 bases and J gave up 0 bases, with 13 bases separating them. This CDR3 reads CAIVGDRTNTGELFF. The CDR3 DNA is TGTGCCATCGTTGGTGACAGGACGAACACCGGGGAGCTGTTTTTT.

V usage is TRBV29-1 and J usage is TRBJ1-1, with 11 bases that match TRBD1. Trimming took 6 bases from V and 5 from J; bases not matched to a gene: 5. Germline V CDR1 and CDR2: SQVTM, ANQGSEA. The CDR3 is 13 amino acids. CDR3 bases: TGCAGCGTGGACAGGGGGCCGAAAACTGAAGCTTTCTTT. Its translation: CSVDRGPKTEAFF. Complete variable domain (other parts from reference TRBV29-1 and TRBJ1-1): SAVISQKPSRDICQRGTSLTIQCQVDSQVTMMFWYRQQPGQSLTLIATANQGSEATYESGFVIDKFPISRPNLTFSTLTVSNMSPEDSSIYLCSVDRGPKTEAFFGQGTRLTVV.

The sample holds a few counts of this clone. The V gene is TRBV23-1, the J gene TRBJ2-7; D gene ambiguous. TRBV23-1 is flagged as an ORF with uncertain function. The germline V and J ends were trimmed by 4 bases and 3 bases, with 22 bases remaining between them. The CDR3 length is 17 residues. The CDR3 spells CASSLGRGSNVHYEQYF. In DNA, the CDR3 is TGCGCCAGCAGTCTCGGAAGAGGCTCCAACGTTCACTACGAGCAGTACTTC.

This clone turned up a few times. This sequence joins TRBV29-1 and TRBJ2-7, with D tentatively TRBD1 or TRBD2 (5 bases each). Germline loops: CDR1 SQVTM, CDR2 ANQGSEA. The CDR3 totals 14 residues. V was trimmed by 3 bases and J by 2 bases, leaving 14 bases between them. CDR3 region: CSVEVRGKPYEQYF. DNA for the CDR3: TGCAGCGTTGAGGTTCGGGGCAAACCCTACGAGCAGTACTTC.

J is TRBJ2-1 and V is TRBV11-2; D unresolved. CDR3 size: 14 residues. Per the germline V gene, CDR1 is SGHAT and CDR2 is FQNNGV. The V end lost 1 base, the J end lost 3 bases, and 7 bases lay between the germline ends. CDR3 protein: CASSLGRGYNEQFF. CDR3 in DNA: TGTGCCAGCAGCTTAGGACGTGGCTACAATGAGCAGTTCTTC.

This clone was picked up a small number of times. V is TRBV9 and J is TRBJ1-1; D is unresolved. Trimming pared 3 bases from V and 10 bases from J, leaving 22 bases between. The CDR3 loop spans 15 amino acids. Germline-derived CDR1 and CDR2 are SGDLS and YYNGEE. The CDR3 DNA is TGTGCCAGCAGCGCGGACCCCAATTCAGTCACGGGAGCTTTCTTT. This gives the protein CASSADPNSVTGAFF.

CDR3 loop: CSVNSHYGYTF. Here the CDR3 DNA reads TGCAGCGTTAACAGCCACTATGGCTACACCTTC. The chain recombines TRBV29-1 with TRBJ1-2; D not certain. V shed 5 bases and J shed 3 bases, with 7 bases lying between them. Germline CDR1 is SQVTM and CDR2 is ANQGSEA. This CDR3 has 11 amino acids. Based on the CDR3 plus reference TRBV29-1 and TRBJ1-2, the full variable domain is SAVISQKPSRDICQRGTSLTIQCQVDSQVTMMFWYRQQPGQSLTLIATANQGSEATYESGFVIDKFPISRPNLTFSTLTVSNMSPEDSSIYLCSVNSHYGYTFGSGTRLTVV.

This clone is a singleton in its sample. V and J are TRBV15 and TRBJ2-7; D uncertain. V lost 0 bases and J lost 2, with 8 bases in between. This CDR3 contains 14 residues. Germline values: CDR1 LNHNV, CDR2 YYDKDF (reference sequence). The CDR3 loop reads CATSREAGPYEQYF. For the CDR3, the DNA is TGTGCCACCAGCAGAGAAGCCGGACCCTACGAGCAGTACTTC. Using reference TRBV15 and TRBJ2-7 for the parts outside the CDR3, the full variable domain is DAMVIQNPRYQVTQFGKPVTLSCSQTLNHNVMYWYQQKSSQAPKLLFHYYDKDFNNEADTPDNFQSRRPNTSFCFLDIRSPGLGDTAMYLCATSREAGPYEQYFGPGTRLTVT.

The sample holds one count of this clone. This chain connects TRBV6-5 to TRBJ2-2; 9 bases line up with TRBD2. Trimming cost V 6 bases and J 5 bases; bases outside gene matches: 4. The CDR3 contains 14 residues. Germline V gene data show CDR1 as MNHEY and CDR2 as SVGAGI. DNA of the CDR3: TGTGCCAGCAGGGCGGGGGGGCCGACCGGGGAGCTGTTTTTT. Translating it yields CASRAGGPTGELFF.

The chain carries TRBV19 and TRBJ1-6, with 7 bases aligning to TRBD1. CDR3 length: 13 residues. Germline trimming cut 3 bases from V and 10 bases from J; bases unmatched to any gene: 3. From germline, CDR1 is LNHDA and CDR2 SQIVND (reference sequence). The CDR3 DNA sequence: TGTGCCAGTAGTATCGACAGGGAATCACCCCTCCACTTT. It translates to CASSIDRESPLHF.

The chain has TRBV5-6 and TRBJ2-6, with D hard to call. The germline V gene has CDR1 SGHDT and CDR2 YYEEEE. This CDR3 spans 14 amino acids. Trimming left V 5 bases short and J 3 bases short, with 9 bases between. CDR3 DNA: TGTGCCAGCAGTTCCGCTGGTGGGGCCAACGTCCTGACTTTC. Encoded protein: CASSSAGGANVLTF. Supplemented by reference TRBV5-6 and TRBJ2-6, the full variable domain reads DAGVTQSPTHLIKTRGQQVTLRCSPKSGHDTVSWYQQALGQGPQFIFQYYEEEERQRGNFPDRFSGHQFPNYSSELNVNALLLGDSALYLCASSSAGGANVLTFGAGSRLTVL.

This clone appeared a single time. The chain joins TRBV5-1 to TRBJ2-4; D remains unclear. CDR1 is SGHRS, CDR2 YFSETQ, per germline. The CDR3 sequence is 15 residues long. Trimming left V 0 bases short and J 1 base short, with 8 bases between. The CDR3 here is CASSLAWVAKNIQYF. As DNA, the CDR3 is TGCGCCAGCAGCTTGGCTTGGGTGGCCAAAAACATTCAGTACTTC.

This clone was detected once. The V and J genes are TRBV4-3 and TRBJ2-7; unclear D gene. V was cut by 4 bases and J by 0 bases, with 10 bases left in between. Germline CDR1 LGHNA, CDR2 YSLEER. This CDR3 is 14 amino acids long. CDR3 sequence: CASSRTPLSYEQYF. CDR3 nucleotide sequence: TGCGCCAGCAGCCGCACACCCCTCTCCTACGAGCAGTACTTC.

This chain joins TRBV30 and TRBJ2-2; weak D call: TRBD2 (5 bases). Trimming left V 0 bases short and J 2 bases short, with 7 bases between. CDR3 length: 14 amino acids. Germline-derived CDR1 and CDR2 are GTSNPN and SVGIG (reference sequence). The CDR3 coding sequence is TGTGCCTGGAGTGTATCGGGAAACACCGGGGAGCTGTTTTTT. Translation: CAWSVSGNTGELFF.